The 27 T cell receptor beta chains listed next were all sequenced from one sample in a study of T cell repertoires in cytomegalovirus infection. TCRdb passed the reads through MiXCR, listing each CDR3 protein once. This sample carries roughly 920,000 distinct CDR3 sequences, approximately 31% of them seen once, and the ten largest clones take over 12%. No antigen has been identified for these receptors. The material was cultured CD8+ T cells from PBMCs, obtained from culture after CMV antigen stimulation. These receptors were collected from a human donor in good health (CMV status not recorded). Some clones in this sample may be carry-over from other donors' samples.

J is TRBJ1-1 and V is TRBV6-5; D is uncertain. V lost 5 bases to trimming and J lost 3 bases, with 13 bases between them. The CDR3 has 14 residues. Germline CDR1 and CDR2: MNHEY and SVGAGI. CDR3 protein: CASSENGIYTEAFF. CDR3 bases: TGTGCCAGCAGTGAAAACGGGATTTACACTGAAGCTTTCTTT.

This clonotype was recorded many times. The chain has TRBV7-2 and TRBJ2-5; no definite D call. The CDR3 totals 14 residues. Germline V gene data show CDR1 as SGHTA and CDR2 as FQGNSA. The ends were cut back, 2 bases at V and 2 bases at J, with 9 bases in the middle. The CDR3 sequence: CASSLMGFQETQYF. The CDR3 bases are TGTGCCAGCAGCTTAATGGGGTTTCAAGAGACCCAGTACTTC.

The V and J genes are TRBV7-6 and TRBJ1-3; D possibly corresponds to TRBD1 (5 bases). The CDR3 extends over 15 amino acids. Germline-derived CDR1 and CDR2 are SGHVS and FNYEAQ. The V and J ends lost 5 bases and 2 bases respectively, with 13 bases between them. CDR3 in amino acids: CASSDPGLTGNTIYF. The CDR3 DNA is TGTGCCAGCAGCGACCCAGGGTTAACTGGAAACACCATATATTTT.

In the case of this clonotype: Mismatch with germline at one junction end may stem from a read error. V and J are TRBV12-3 or TRBV12-4 and TRBJ2-3, with 8 bases identical to TRBD2. The CDR3 spans 15 residues. As DNA, the CDR3 is TGTACCAGCAGTACCGGAGCGGGGGAAGGAGATACGCAGTATTTT. The encoded protein is CTSSTGAGEGDTQYF.

The rearrangement uses TRBV6-5 and TRBJ1-1; D gene ambiguous. Trimming left V 2 bases short and J 6 bases short, with 10 bases between. The CDR3 runs to 13 residues. The V gene's germline CDR1 is MNHEY and CDR2 SVGAGI. As DNA, the CDR3 is TGTGCCAGCAGTTACACTGTCGACGCTGAAGCTTTCTTT. This encodes CASSYTVDAEAFF.

In this sample, this clonotype turned up a few times. The chain carries TRBV11-2 and TRBJ2-6, with unresolved D. The germline V and J ends were trimmed by 1 base and 0 bases, with 13 bases remaining between them. The CDR3 contains 18 residues. The V gene's germline CDR1 is SGHAT and CDR2 FQNNGV. In nucleotides, the CDR3 is TGTGCCAGCAGCTTAGGACCTTATCCGATCTCTGGGGCCAACGTCCTGACTTTC. Encoded protein: CASSLGPYPISGANVLTF. The entire variable domain, with the rest obtained from reference TRBV11-2 and TRBJ2-6, is as follows: EAGVAQSPRYKIIEKRQSVAFWCNPISGHATLYWYQQILGQGPKLLIQFQNNGVVDDSQLPKDRFSAERLKGVDSTLKIQPAKLEDSAVYLCASSLGPYPISGANVLTFGAGSRLTVL.

V gene TRBV27 combines with J gene TRBJ1-2; D gene unclear. The germline CDR1 and CDR2 sequences are MNHEY and SMNVEV (reference sequence). This CDR3 spans 11 amino acids. Trimming took 8 bases from V and 4 from J, leaving 8 bases between them. The CDR3 DNA is TGTGCCAGCCGGACTAGCTATGGCTACACCTTC. Amino acids: CASRTSYGYTF.

The chain joins TRBV7-4 to TRBJ2-3; 9 positions match TRBD1. Germline loops: CDR1 SGHVT, CDR2 SQSDAQ. The CDR3 is 16 amino acids. The junction had 9 bases not matched to a gene; V was cut back by 7 bases and J by 1 base. CDR3 sequence (DNA): TGTGCCAGCACCTACCGAGACAGGGGGGGCACAGATACGCAGTATTTT. Amino acids: CASTYRDRGGTDTQYF.

This clonotype was seen a handful of times. The J gene is TRBJ2-6, the V gene TRBV7-9; D is possibly TRBD1 (6 bases). Germline assignment: CDR1 SEHNR and CDR2 FQNEAQ (reference sequence). The CDR3 loop spans 17 amino acids. The V and J ends lost 6 bases and 0 bases respectively, with 15 bases between them. The CDR3 DNA is TGTGCCAGCAGGGAACAGGGAACATACTCTGGGGCCAACGTCCTGACTTTC. It specifies CASREQGTYSGANVLTF. The full variable domain, in which reference TRBV7-9 and TRBJ2-6 provide the parts outside the CDR3, is DTGVSQNPRHKITKRGQNVTFRCDPISEHNRLYWYRQTLGQGPEFLTYFQNEAQLEKSRLLSDRFSAERPKGSFSTLEIQRTEQGDSAMYLCASREQGTYSGANVLTFGAGSRLTVL.

In nucleotides, the CDR3 is TGTGCCAGCACCTTAGGGACGCGCCGTGCGCAGTATTTT. It is translated as CASTLGTRRAQYF. The chain links TRBV6-6 to TRBJ2-3, with D perhaps given as TRBD1 or TRBD2 (5 bases each). This CDR3 has 13 amino acids. V lost 7 bases and J 10 bases, leaving 18 bases between the germline ends. Germline CDR1 MNHNY, CDR2 SVGAGI (reference sequence).

V usage is TRBV27 and J usage is TRBJ2-2; D possibly corresponds to TRBD2 (6 bases). Germline CDR1 is MNHEY and CDR2 is SMNVEV (reference sequence). CDR3 length: 15 residues. Trimming shortened V by 7 bases and J by 4 bases, and 16 bases separated the two germline ends. The CDR3 DNA follows: TGTGCCAGCATGGGCGGGGCCTCGGGCACCGGGGAGCTGTTTTTT. Translation: CASMGGASGTGELFF.

The chain has TRBV12-3 or TRBV12-4 and TRBJ2-1; D assignment may be TRBD1 or TRBD2 (5 bases each). The V end lost 6 bases, the J end lost 9 bases, and 18 bases lay between the germline ends. This CDR3 has 14 amino acids. This chain's CDR3 is CASSHAGASSEQFF. In DNA, the CDR3 is TGTGCCAGCAGCCACGCCGGGGCGAGTAGTGAGCAGTTCTTC.

This clonotype showed up many times. This chain uses TRBV24-1 with TRBJ2-2; D perhaps matches TRBD1 (6 bases). V dropped 3 bases and J dropped 4 bases, with 20 bases sitting between them. The V gene's germline CDR1 is KGHDR and CDR2 SFDVKD. The CDR3 covers 18 residues. CDR3 sequence reads: CATSDAKQGNFGTGELFF. The CDR3 DNA reads as TGTGCCACCAGTGATGCTAAGCAGGGGAATTTTGGCACCGGGGAGCTGTTTTTT.

This clonotype has just a few counts. This chain connects TRBV7-9 to TRBJ2-2; D remains ambiguous. Trimming took off 6 bases at V and 0 bases at J, with 5 bases between the two ends. Per germline, CDR1 SEHNR and CDR2 FQNEAQ (reference sequence). The CDR3 runs to 13 residues. CDR3 sequence reads: CASSGPNTGELFF. CDR3 bases: TGTGCCAGCAGTGGCCCGAACACCGGGGAGCTGTTTTTT.

The chain employs TRBV6-1 and TRBJ1-2, with TRBD1 identical over 12 bases. CDR1 and CDR2 from the germline V gene are MNHNS and SASEGT. The V and J ends lost 5 bases and 5 bases, in that order; junction bases with no gene match: 15. CDR3 length: 18 amino acids. CDR3 region: CASSPGGDRGRDPYGYTF. The CDR3 DNA reads as TGTGCCAGCAGTCCAGGAGGGGACAGGGGGCGCGACCCGTATGGCTACACCTTC.

As for this clonotype: A much bigger clone sits one base away, suggesting this may be a read error. The chain recombines TRBV25-1 with TRBJ1-3; TRBD1 might be the D (6 bases). The CDR3 totals 18 residues. The V gene's germline CDR1 is MGHDK and CDR2 SYGVNS. V dropped 1 base and J dropped 6 bases, with 22 bases sitting between them. The DNA of the CDR3 is TGTGCCAGCAGTGAATCTGGAGCTAACAGGGTTCCTGAAAACACCATATATTTT. Protein: CASSESGANRVPENTIYF. Variable domain in full (rest from reference TRBV25-1 and TRBJ1-3): EADIYQTPRYLVIGTGKKITLECSQTMGHDKMYWYQQDPGMELHLIHYSYGVNSTEKGDLSSESTVSRIRTEHFPLTLESARPSHTSQYLCASSESGANRVPENTIYFGEGSWLTVV.

The V gene is TRBV9, the J gene TRBJ2-2; TRBD2 might be the D (5 bases). Germline V gene lookup returns CDR1 SGDLS and CDR2 YYNGEE. Trimming took 0 bases from V and 9 from J, leaving 6 bases between them. The CDR3 extends over 12 amino acids. CDR3 residues: CASSVGGRELFF. CDR3 coding DNA: TGTGCCAGCAGCGTAGGAGGGAGGGAGCTGTTTTTT.

The chain uses TRBV6-2 or TRBV6-3 and TRBJ1-1; no definite D call. V shed 4 bases and J shed 1 base, with 7 bases lying between them. Germline values: CDR1 MNHEY, CDR2 SVGEGT. The CDR3 has 13 amino acids. CDR3 DNA sequence: TGTGCCAGCAGTTCTAGAAAGAACACTGAAGCTTTCTTT. Amino acids: CASSSRKNTEAFF.

The chain has TRBV7-3 and TRBJ2-1; tentative D call: TRBD1 (6 bases). Germline-derived CDR1 and CDR2 are SGHTA and FQGTGA. The CDR3 extends over 13 amino acids. V lost 4 bases, J lost 9 bases, and 13 bases lay in between. In DNA form, the CDR3 reads TGTGCCAGCAGCTCTCATACAGGGCTTGAGCAGTTCTTC. It yields the protein CASSSHTGLEQFF.

On this clonotype itself: One end of the junction fails to match germline, which may point to a read error. V is TRBV6-6 and J is TRBJ1-2; tentatively, D is TRBD1 (5 bases). Germline values: CDR1 MNHNY, CDR2 SVGAGI (reference sequence). The CDR3 contains 16 residues. In DNA, the CDR3 is TGTGCCAGTAGTTACAATCCCCCGGGACCGCGATATGGCTACACCTTC. Its translation: CASSYNPPGPRYGYTF.

The chain is built from TRBV5-5 and TRBJ2-1; D might be TRBD1 (5 bases). Germline V lookup: CDR1 SGHKS, CDR2 YYEKEE (reference sequence). The length of the CDR3 is 15 residues. V dropped 0 bases and J dropped 5 bases, with 12 bases sitting between them. As DNA, the CDR3 is TGTGCCAGCAGCTTGGGCAGGGATGGAGACAATGAGCAGTTCTTC. It codes for CASSLGRDGDNEQFF.

This clonotype was seen ten or more times. The chain couples TRBV7-6 to TRBJ1-1; 7 bases are a match to TRBD1. Looked up from germline, CDR1 is SGHVS and CDR2 is FNYEAQ. Germline trimming cut 5 bases from V and 3 bases from J; bases unmatched to any gene: 9. The CDR3 is 15 amino acids. The CDR3 DNA follows: TGTGCCAGCAGCGGCGTGCAACAGGGGTACACTGAAGCTTTCTTT. It specifies CASSGVQQGYTEAFF.

On this clonotype: This could be a read error, since a much larger clone is one nucleotide away. V usage is TRBV7-6 and J usage is TRBJ1-3; D call uncertain. The CDR3 extends over 14 amino acids. Germline V lookup: CDR1 SGHVS, CDR2 FNYEAQ. CDR3 bases: TGTGCCAGCACAACGACGGGAGTTGGAAACATCATATATTTT. Translating it yields CASTTTGVGNIIYF.

The V call is TRBV5-6, the J call TRBJ2-7; D is undetermined. V lost 3 bases and J 4 bases, leaving 5 bases between the germline ends. The CDR3 loop spans 11 amino acids. Germline V gives CDR1 SGHDT, CDR2 YYEEEE. The CDR3 loop is CASSYYYEQYF. In DNA form, the CDR3 reads TGTGCCAGCAGCTACTATTACGAGCAGTACTTC.

The rearrangement links TRBV6-5 to TRBJ2-3; D is possibly TRBD1 or TRBD2 (5 bases each). Germline CDR1 reads MNHEY; CDR2 reads SVGAGI. The length of the CDR3 is 15 residues. Trimming cost V 2 bases and J 3 bases, with 12 bases left between them. The CDR3 DNA follows: TGTGCCAGCAGTTACGGGGGAAGACGTACAGATACGCAGTATTTT. Translated, it gives CASSYGGRRTDTQYF.

The chain links TRBV6-2 or TRBV6-3 to TRBJ1-2; unclear D gene. The germline V gene has CDR1 MNHEY and CDR2 SVGEGT. This CDR3 region has 15 residues. Trimming removed 2 bases from V and 3 bases from J, with 13 bases in between. The CDR3 DNA reads TGTGCCAGCAGTTACAACCGGGCAGCTGACTATGGCTACACCTTC. This sequence encodes CASSYNRAADYGYTF.

The genes are TRBV5-1 and TRBJ1-2; no definite D call. V was shortened by 3 bases and J by 7 bases, with 7 bases between the two germline ends. The germline CDR1 and CDR2 sequences are SGHRS and YFSETQ. There are 11 residues in the CDR3. Here the CDR3 DNA reads TGCGCCAGCAGCTCGACGAGTGGCTACACCTTC. Translation gives CASSSTSGYTF.